The 32 T cell receptor beta chains listed next were all sequenced from one sample in a study of CD8+ T cells in alopecia areata. Once RNA had been extracted, it was reverse transcribed into cDNA to act as the sequencing template. This table comes from immunoSEQ multiplex PCR, and its TCRdb copy is limited to in-frame clones, with some not included. The sample includes about 210,000 clones, about 58% of them seen just once. Treatment specified: oral pan-JAK inhibitor, 5-10 mg twice daily. Sequencing used CD4+ T cells sorted from blood, obtained at week 4, from a patient treated with tofacitinib. The receptors come from a human donor with alopecia areata.

V gene TRBV15 combines with J gene TRBJ2-1, with D tentatively TRBD2 (5 bases). V was cut by 6 bases and J by 4 bases, with 10 bases left in between. This CDR3 spans 13 amino acids. Per germline, CDR1 LNHNV and CDR2 YYDKDF (reference sequence). CDR3 DNA sequence: TGTGCCACCAGTACCGGAGGATACAATGAGCAGTTCTTC. Its translation: CATSTGGYNEQFF.

The chain couples TRBV25-1 to TRBJ2-6; TRBD1 might be the D (6 bases). Germline V CDR1 and CDR2: MGHDK, SYGVNS. V was clipped by 6 bases and J by 1 base, with 13 bases between them. The CDR3 spans 16 residues. The CDR3 loop is CASRGTNTSGANVLTF. CDR3 sequence (DNA): TGTGCCAGCAGGGGGACAAATACGTCTGGGGCCAACGTCCTGACTTTC.

The chain joins TRBV7-3 to TRBJ2-1; 12 bases are shared with TRBD2. There are 15 residues in the CDR3. Per germline, CDR1 SGHTA and CDR2 FQGTGA. V gave up 5 bases and J gave up 9 bases; unmatched junction bases: 8. DNA of the CDR3: TGTGCCAGCAGCCCCGGGACTAGCGGGTGGGGTGAGCAGTTCTTC. Translating it yields CASSPGTSGWGEQFF.

The chain couples TRBV2 to TRBJ1-5, with D unclear. The length of the CDR3 is 14 residues. The V end lost 1 base, the J end lost 3 bases, and 7 bases lay between the germline ends. Per germline, CDR1 SNHLY and CDR2 FYNNEI. CDR3 DNA: TGTGCCAGCAGTGAAGAAGGAGTCAATCAGCCCCAGCATTTT. Amino acid sequence: CASSEEGVNQPQHF.

The chain has TRBV5-1 and TRBJ2-7; 11 positions agree with TRBD2. CDR3 length: 15 residues. The J segment lost 6 bases and the V segment lost 5 bases, leaving 10 bases of the junction unmatched. Germline CDR1 and CDR2: SGHRS and YFSETQ. In nucleotides, the CDR3 is TGCGCCAGCAGTTTACCGGGACTAGCGGAGAGCGAGCAGTACTTC. Translation: CASSLPGLAESEQYF.

This clone was seen only a few times. The rearrangement joins TRBV27 to TRBJ2-4; D is undetermined. The germline gives CDR1 MNHEY, CDR2 SMNVEV (reference sequence). The V and J ends lost 0 bases and 5 bases respectively, with 8 bases between them. This CDR3 contains 14 residues. CDR3 nucleotides: TGTGCCAGCAGTTTATCCCAAGCACAAAACATTCAGTACTTC. It specifies CASSLSQAQNIQYF.

The rearrangement joins TRBV19 to TRBJ1-6; maybe TRBD1 (5 bases). V was trimmed by 8 bases and J by 9 bases, leaving 17 bases between them. CDR1 LNHDA and CDR2 SQIVND come from the germline V gene (reference sequence). The CDR3 totals 14 residues. As DNA, the CDR3 is TGTGCCAGTGGTGGAGGGGATATAAGTTCACCCCTCCACTTT. Encoded protein: CASGGGDISSPLHF.

The chain has TRBV5-1 and TRBJ1-2; 10 bases are a match to TRBD1. Germline values: CDR1 SGHRS, CDR2 YFSETQ. V gave up 3 bases and J gave up 8 bases; unmatched junction bases: 13. CDR3 length: 16 residues. The CDR3 here is CASSYGTGAPKVGYTF. Written as DNA, the CDR3 is TGCGCCAGCAGCTACGGGACAGGGGCGCCCAAAGTCGGCTACACCTTC.

The genes are TRBV29-1 and TRBJ1-2; 10 nucleotides match TRBD1. The CDR3 totals 13 residues. V lost 4 bases and J lost 8; bases outside the gene matches: 7. Germline V gene data show CDR1 as SQVTM and CDR2 as ANQGSEA. As DNA, the CDR3 is TGCAGCGTTGGAGCCGGGACAGGGGTAGGCTACACCTTC. Its translation: CSVGAGTGVGYTF.

The rearrangement joins TRBV19 to TRBJ2-3; 7 bases map to TRBD2. V shed 9 bases and J 3 bases; nucleotides not matched to a gene: 9. Germline CDR1 LNHDA, CDR2 SQIVND (reference sequence). CDR3 length: 14 residues. CDR3 region: CASSNGGGTDTQYF. The CDR3 region has the DNA TGTGCCAGCTCGAACGGGGGAGGGACAGATACGCAGTATTTT. Combining the CDR3 with reference TRBV19 and TRBJ2-3 gives the whole variable domain DGGITQSPKYLFRKEGQNVTLSCEQNLNHDAMYWYRQDPGQGLRLIYYSQIVNDFQKGDIAEGYSVSREKKESFPLTVTSAQKNPTAFYLCASSNGGGTDTQYFGPGTRLTVL.

The CDR3 loop is CTWDRVPSYEQYF. The DNA for the CDR3 is TGCACCTGGGACAGAGTCCCATCCTACGAGCAGTACTTC. J is TRBJ2-7 and V is TRBV29-1; 7 bases align to TRBD1. This CDR3 region has 13 residues. Germline-derived CDR1 and CDR2 are SQVTM and ANQGSEA.

CDR3 DNA sequence: TGTGCCAGCAGCTTAACATCGGGACAGGGGAACGAGCAGTACTTC. Translated: CASSLTSGQGNEQYF. V usage is TRBV7-3 and J usage is TRBJ2-7, with 10 nucleotides matching TRBD1. This CDR3 region has 15 residues. Germline V gene sequence: CDR1 SGHTA, CDR2 FQGTGA. The trim removed 0 bases at V and 5 bases at J, leaving 4 bases unmatched.

This clone was seen more than once but under ten times. This chain connects TRBV4-3 to TRBJ1-6, with D possibly TRBD1 on 6 matching bases. CDR1 is LGHNA and CDR2 is YSLEER in the germline V gene. This CDR3 is 15 amino acids long. Trimming shortened V by 0 bases and J by 8 bases, and 11 bases separated the two germline ends. Here the CDR3 reads CASSQEAGADSPLHF. Written as DNA, the CDR3 is TGCGCCAGCAGCCAAGAGGCAGGGGCGGATTCACCCCTCCACTTT.

The rearrangement joins TRBV29-1 to TRBJ1-2, with D tentatively TRBD1 (5 bases). Deletions cut 1 base from V and 8 bases from J, with 14 bases between. Germline CDR1 reads SQVTM; CDR2 reads ANQGSEA. The CDR3 spans 13 residues. The DNA for the CDR3 is TGCAGCGTTGAAGGACGGGGGGATTTCGGCTACACCTTC. It codes for CSVEGRGDFGYTF.

The V gene is TRBV30, the J gene TRBJ1-1; the D is unclear. The germline CDR1 and CDR2 sequences are GTSNPN and SVGIG (reference sequence). The CDR3 length is 14 residues. Trimming shortened V by 4 bases and J by 0 bases, and 12 bases separated the two germline ends. CDR3 residues: CAWTTGPLNTEAFF. The CDR3 DNA reads TGTGCCTGGACCACCGGGCCTCTGAACACTGAAGCTTTCTTT.

This clone was detected a few times. V gene TRBV9 combines with J gene TRBJ2-2; D is unresolved. CDR1 SGDLS and CDR2 YYNGEE come from the germline V gene. The CDR3 contains 15 residues. Trimming removed 4 bases from V and 5 bases from J, with 15 bases in between. DNA of the CDR3: TGTGCCAGCAGCCCCGAACCGTCTAGGACCGGGGAGCTGTTTTTT. This codes for CASSPEPSRTGELFF.

The J gene is TRBJ2-2, the V gene TRBV4-3, with D possibly matching TRBD1 (5 bases). Germline V gene lookup returns CDR1 LGHNA and CDR2 YSLEER. V gave up 11 bases and J gave up 5 bases, with 18 bases separating them. The CDR3 runs to 14 residues. In DNA, the CDR3 is TGCGCCGCCACCAGGCAAAGGGGAACCGGGGAGCTGTTTTTT. Translating gives CAATRQRGTGELFF.

V gene TRBV18 combines with J gene TRBJ2-1; D is unclear. Germline V CDR1 and CDR2: KGHSH, LQKENI. The V end lost 8 bases, the J end lost 1 base, and 12 bases lay between the germline ends. CDR3 length equals 14 residues. The CDR3 DNA follows: TGTGCCAGCCTCCTTCAGGCTTCCTACAATGAGCAGTTCTTC. This translates into CASLLQASYNEQFF.

The chain is built from TRBV30 and TRBJ2-1; a possible D gene is TRBD1 (5 bases). Trimming pared 3 bases from V and 8 bases from J, leaving 17 bases between. The CDR3 runs to 14 residues. Germline V CDR1 and CDR2: GTSNPN, SVGIG (reference sequence). Here the CDR3 reads CAWRGRVLSHEQFF. CDR3 DNA: TGTGCCTGGAGAGGCAGGGTCCTCTCTCATGAGCAGTTCTTC.

This chain's CDR3 is CSAPLVETQYF. CDR3 DNA sequence: TGCAGTGCCCCCCTGGTGGAGACCCAGTACTTC. The rearrangement joins TRBV20-1 to TRBJ2-5; D is ambiguous. Germline CDR1 DFQATT, CDR2 SNEGSKA (reference sequence). The CDR3 is 11 residues long. The V end lost 6 bases, the J end lost 5 bases, and 10 bases lay between the germline ends.

The table lists this clone with many counts. The gene calls are TRBV5-1 and TRBJ2-7; a weak D match, TRBD2 (6 bases). Between the trimmed V and J ends, which lost 0 bases and 3 bases, there was a span of 10 bases. Germline lookup yields CDR1 SGHRS and CDR2 YFSETQ. The CDR3 consists of 14 residues. CDR3 loop: CASSLGGKGYEQYF. The CDR3 DNA is TGCGCCAGCAGCTTGGGCGGGAAAGGCTACGAGCAGTACTTC.

V is TRBV6-5 and J is TRBJ1-2; 8 bases line up with TRBD1. The V and J ends lost 6 bases and 7 bases, in that order; junction bases with no gene match: 7. Per germline, CDR1 MNHEY and CDR2 SVGAGI. This CDR3 is 13 amino acids long. The CDR3 bases are TGTGCCAGCAGCCAAACAGGGGGGGTTGGCTACACCTTC. It encodes CASSQTGGVGYTF.

The chain joins TRBV5-6 to TRBJ2-3; D is possibly TRBD1 or TRBD2 (5 bases each). V gave up 4 bases and J gave up 5 bases, with 14 bases separating them. Germline V gives CDR1 SGHDT, CDR2 YYEEEE. CDR3 length: 14 amino acids. CDR3 in amino acids: CASSLPGAGDTQYF. CDR3 nucleotide sequence: TGTGCCAGCAGCCTACCCGGGGCGGGAGATACGCAGTATTTT.

The chain is built from TRBV14 and TRBJ2-5; 9 bases map to TRBD2. From germline, CDR1 is SGHDN and CDR2 FVKESK. Losses at the gene ends were 0 bases for V and 4 bases for J; bases not matched to a gene: 9. The length of the CDR3 is 17 residues. The CDR3 sequence: CASSQELAGAQGETQYF. The CDR3 nucleotides read TGTGCCAGCAGCCAAGAGTTAGCGGGGGCCCAAGGAGAGACCCAGTACTTC.

This clone was seen more than once but under ten times. The chain is built from TRBV29-1 and TRBJ2-7, with 9 bases that match TRBD2. Germline trimming cut 5 bases from V and 2 bases from J; bases unmatched to any gene: 10. This CDR3 contains 15 residues. Germline CDR1 and CDR2: SQVTM and ANQGSEA. The CDR3 DNA is TGCAGCGTTAGCGGGGGGCCATTCATGCCCTACGAGCAGTACTTC. Residues: CSVSGGPFMPYEQYF.

This sequence joins TRBV4-3 and TRBJ1-1, with D hard to call. Germline V CDR1 and CDR2: LGHNA, YSLEER. The CDR3 totals 14 residues. V shed 0 bases and J shed 9 bases, with 14 bases lying between them. This chain's CDR3 is CASSQDAGGRKAFF. The CDR3 nucleotides read TGCGCCAGCAGCCAAGATGCTGGCGGACGAAAAGCTTTCTTT.

V is TRBV2 and J is TRBJ2-1; no firm D call. The CDR3 sequence is 12 residues long. Germline CDR1 is SNHLY and CDR2 is FYNNEI. V lost 2 bases and J lost 4, with 3 bases in between. In DNA, the CDR3 is TGTGCCAGCAGTGAACCGTACAATGAGCAGTTCTTC. As protein: CASSEPYNEQFF.

Ten or more counts support this clone. J is TRBJ2-7 and V is TRBV7-3; 9 nucleotides agree with TRBD1. CDR1 and CDR2 (germline): SGHTA, FQGTGA. The CDR3 is 15 amino acids. Losses at the gene ends were 0 bases for V and 6 bases for J; bases not matched to a gene: 6. In nucleotides, the CDR3 is TGTGCCAGCAGCTTAACGGGACAGGGTTCGTCCGAGCAGTACTTC. The encoded protein is CASSLTGQGSSEQYF.

The chain employs TRBV19 and TRBJ2-3, with D unclear. Germline loops: CDR1 LNHDA, CDR2 SQIVND (reference sequence). Trimming cost V 8 bases and J 3 bases, with 9 bases left between them. The CDR3 runs to 12 residues. The CDR3 sequence: CASAQPTDTQYF. The CDR3, as DNA: TGTGCCAGTGCCCAGCCGACAGATACGCAGTATTTT. The variable domain in full, completed from reference TRBV19 and TRBJ2-3, reads DGGITQSPKYLFRKEGQNVTLSCEQNLNHDAMYWYRQDPGQGLRLIYYSQIVNDFQKGDIAEGYSVSREKKESFPLTVTSAQKNPTAFYLCASAQPTDTQYFGPGTRLTVL.

The chain joins TRBV7-2 to TRBJ2-2, with a possible D match to TRBD1 (5 bases). The CDR3 covers 16 residues. Germline lookup yields CDR1 SGHTA and CDR2 FQGNSA. V was cut by 5 bases and J by 6 bases, with 19 bases left in between. CDR3 in DNA: TGTGCCAGCAGCCCCCGTCTTAGCTGGGGCGCCGGGGAGCTGTTTTTT. Translated: CASSPRLSWGAGELFF.

To note about this clone: The same CDR3 is also encoded by other DNA sequences in this sample. The chain is built from TRBV29-1 and TRBJ1-1, with TRBD1 identical over 8 bases. CDR1 is SQVTM and CDR2 is ANQGSEA in the germline V gene. The CDR3 runs 13 residues. Trimming took 3 bases from V and 5 from J; bases not matched to a gene: 5. The chain's CDR3 is CSVDQGAGTEAFF. The CDR3, as DNA: TGCAGCGTTGATCAGGGGGCGGGAACTGAAGCTTTCTTT.

The chain links TRBV5-6 to TRBJ2-1; TRBD1 matches 9 bases. J lost 6 bases, V lost 4 bases, and 11 bases had no gene match. The CDR3 is 16 residues long. The germline V gene has CDR1 SGHDT and CDR2 YYEEEE. As DNA, the CDR3 is TGTGCCAGCAGCACGAACAGGGGGCGGGTTATCAATGAGCAGTTCTTC. Its translation: CASSTNRGRVINEQFF.